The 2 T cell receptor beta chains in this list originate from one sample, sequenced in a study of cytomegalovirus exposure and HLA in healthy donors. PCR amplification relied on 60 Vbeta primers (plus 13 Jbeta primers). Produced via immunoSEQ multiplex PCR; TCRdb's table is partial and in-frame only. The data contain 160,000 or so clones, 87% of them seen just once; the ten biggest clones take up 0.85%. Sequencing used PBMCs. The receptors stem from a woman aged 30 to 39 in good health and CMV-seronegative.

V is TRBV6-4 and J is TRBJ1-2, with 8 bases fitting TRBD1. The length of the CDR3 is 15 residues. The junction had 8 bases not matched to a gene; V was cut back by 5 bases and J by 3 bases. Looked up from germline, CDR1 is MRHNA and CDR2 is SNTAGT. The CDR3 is CASSPSGGQDYGYTF. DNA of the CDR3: TGTGCCAGCAGTCCCTCAGGGGGCCAAGACTATGGCTACACCTTC.

In DNA, the CDR3 is TGTGCCAGCAGCCAAGCTCCTTCACCCCTCCACTTT. This codes for CASSQAPSPLHF. The chain joins TRBV4-2 to TRBJ1-6, with no clear D. The CDR3 covers 12 residues. Trimming removed 1 base at V and 9 bases at J, with 4 bases between. The germline V gene has CDR1 LGHNA and CDR2 YNFKEQ.